Listed below are T cell receptor beta chains from one sample, sequenced in a study of blood T cell repertoires in COVID-19. Assay: immunoSEQ multiplex PCR; the TCRdb copy retains only in-frame clones and omits some. The table includes some 150,000 clones, 89% detected once. The sequencing input was peripheral blood. The origin of the receptors is a human donor in a cohort sampled during active COVID-19. Both conserved end residues are part of each CDR3. D genes are given only for firm matches. Where a row states a size, it is once, few, many or the class of an expanded clone; other rows omit it.

v_call	d_call	clone_size	j_call	cdr3_nt	cdr3_aa
TRBV18	TRBD1	NA	TRBJ1-1	TGTGCCAGCTCACCACAAGGGTTACAGGGGTATGGTGGGAACACTGAAGCTTTCTTT	CASSPQGLQGYGGNTEAFF
TRBV15	NA	NA	TRBJ1-6	TGTGCCACCAGCAGAGATGCGGGGACTTATAATTCACCCCTCCACTTT	CATSRDAGTYNSPLHF
TRBV25-1	NA	NA	TRBJ1-4	TGTGCCAGCAGTCCAGCGGCGGATGAAAAACTGTTTTTT	CASSPAADEKLFF
TRBV27	NA	NA	TRBJ2-1	TGTGCCAGCACTATTCGGGGGACGACCTACAATGAGCAGTTCTTC	CASTIRGTTYNEQFF
TRBV6-6	NA	NA	TRBJ1-6	TGTGCCAGCCGACACCGCTCCTATAATTCACCCCTCCACTTT	CASRHRSYNSPLHF
TRBV21-1	NA	NA	TRBJ2-1	TGTGCCAGCAGCAATTTCCTCCGGGACAGGGGGGTCGAGCAGTTCTTC	CASSNFLRDRGVEQFF
TRBV30	TRBD2	NA	TRBJ2-5	TGTGCCTGGAACGGGGGGGAGACCCAGTACTTC	CAWNGGETQYF
TRBV5-1	TRBD1	NA	TRBJ1-4	TGCGCCAGCAGCCCATCTCCGGGACAGGGAAAAGAAAAACTGTTTTTT	CASSPSPGQGKEKLFF
TRBV18	TRBD2	NA	TRBJ2-3	TGTGCCAGCTCCTCAAAGTCTAGCGGGGGGCGCACAGATACGCAGTATTTT	CASSSKSSGGRTDTQYF
TRBV28	NA	few	TRBJ2-7	TGTGCCAGCAGTCCCCCATGGACAGTTTCCTACGAGCAGTACTTC	CASSPPWTVSYEQYF
TRBV7-2	TRBD2	NA	TRBJ2-5	TGTGCCAGCAGCTTAGCGGGGGGGACCAGCCAAGAGACCCAGTACTTC	CASSLAGGTSQETQYF
TRBV5-1	NA	NA	TRBJ2-3	TGCGCCAGCAGCTTGGCCTGGGAGACAATAAGCACAGATACGCAGTATTTT	CASSLAWETISTDTQYF
TRBV10-3	TRBD1	NA	TRBJ2-5	TGTGCCATCAGGACAGGGGGTCAAGAGACCCAGTACTTC	CAIRTGGQETQYF
TRBV6-1	NA	NA	TRBJ1-6	TGTGCCAGCAGTGAATCAGGAGGTAATTCACCCCTCCACTTT	CASSESGGNSPLHF
TRBV7-9	NA	once	TRBJ1-3	TGTGCCAGCAGCTCGTGGAGCTCTGGAAACACCATATATTTT	CASSSWSSGNTIYF
TRBV5-1	NA	NA	TRBJ1-4	TGCGCCAGCAGCTTGGGCACGAGCTCTATTTACGAAAAACTGTTTTTT	CASSLGTSSIYEKLFF
TRBV7-3	NA	NA	TRBJ1-2	TGTGCCAGCAGCTTCATAAAGAAACACGGCCTAGACCTTTATGGCTACACCTTC	CASSFIKKHGLDLYGYTF
TRBV6-5	TRBD1	NA	TRBJ2-7	TGTGCCAGCGGTCCCGCAGGGGGCCACGAGCAGTACTTC	CASGPAGGHEQYF
TRBV2	TRBD1	NA	TRBJ1-1	TGTGCCAGCAGTCAGCCCGGGACAGGGTTGAACACTGAAGCTTTCTTT	CASSQPGTGLNTEAFF
TRBV9	TRBD1	NA	TRBJ2-1	TGTGCCAGCACGTCTGGGACAGGGACCCCTTACAATGAGCAGTTCTTC	CASTSGTGTPYNEQFF
TRBV7-2	NA	NA	TRBJ2-5	TGTGCCAGCAGCTTAGGATCTGGGAGTGAAGAGACCCAGTACTTC	CASSLGSGSEETQYF
TRBV2	TRBD2	NA	TRBJ2-3	TGTGCCAGCGCGGCGGGGGGCGCTTCAGATACGCAGTATTTT	CASAAGGASDTQYF
TRBV7-2	NA	NA	TRBJ2-5	TGTGCCAGCAGCTTAGATGCGGGTCAGCCCAAGACCCAGTACTTC	CASSLDAGQPKTQYF
TRBV24-1	TRBD2	NA	TRBJ2-7	TGTGCCACCCCCGGACTAGCGCAAACCTACGAGCAGTACTTC	CATPGLAQTYEQYF
TRBV11-2	TRBD1	NA	TRBJ2-5	TGTGCCAGCAGCTTAGCTTCTAGGGGGCCAGAGACCCAGTACTTC	CASSLASRGPETQYF
TRBV18	NA	NA	TRBJ2-7	TGTGCCAGCTCACCAGGCCAGGGTCCCGGCTACGAGCAGTACTTC	CASSPGQGPGYEQYF
TRBV7-2	NA	NA	TRBJ2-2	TGTGCCAGCAGCTTTGGAGGGGACACCGGGGAGCTGTTTTTT	CASSFGGDTGELFF
TRBV27	NA	NA	TRBJ1-6	TGTGCCAGCAGTTCCGCTTCTACCCCCTCGCGGCCCCTCCACTTT	CASSSASTPSRPLHF
TRBV4-1	TRBD1	NA	TRBJ2-7	TGCGCCAGCAGCCAGAGTCCCGGGACAGGGTCGGGAGAGCAGTACTTC	CASSQSPGTGSGEQYF
TRBV29-1	NA	NA	TRBJ1-3	TGCAGCGTTGTTAGCGGAAACTCTGGAAACACCATATATTTT	CSVVSGNSGNTIYF
TRBV7-2	TRBD2	few	TRBJ2-3	TGTGCCAGCAGCTTACTCGGGTGGGGGGGGATTCCCACAGATACGCAGTATTTT	CASSLLGWGGIPTDTQYF
TRBV11-2	NA	NA	TRBJ2-2	TGTGCCAGCAACCCCTGGGGGCTACGGACCGGGGAGCTGTTTTTT	CASNPWGLRTGELFF
TRBV7-2	NA	NA	TRBJ1-2	TGTGCCAGCAGCCACACGGACTCCCCGTGGGGCTACACCTTC	CASSHTDSPWGYTF
TRBV2	NA	NA	TRBJ2-1	TGTGCCAGCGACCGACAGGAAAGCTCCTACAATGAGCAGTTCTTC	CASDRQESSYNEQFF
TRBV6-5	NA	NA	TRBJ2-7	TGTGCCAGCAGTTACTCCCGGACTCGCAACTACGAGCAGTACTTC	CASSYSRTRNYEQYF
TRBV9	NA	NA	TRBJ2-1	TGTGCCAGCAGCGTAGACGGCGGGGTTGCCTACAATGAGCAGTTCTTC	CASSVDGGVAYNEQFF
TRBV6-5	NA	NA	TRBJ1-2	TGTGCCAGCATTAAGGGGGGGAATTATGGCTACACCTTC	CASIKGGNYGYTF
TRBV12-3/TRBV12-4	NA	NA	TRBJ1-2	TGTGCCAGCAGTTTGGGCCCAAGTGGCTACACCTTC	CASSLGPSGYTF
TRBV13	NA	NA	TRBJ1-2	TGTGCCAGCAGCAGAGGATCAATGAACTATGGCTACACCTTC	CASSRGSMNYGYTF
TRBV7-2	TRBD1	NA	TRBJ1-2	TGTGCCAGCAGCTTACTACCGGGACAGGGAAATGGCTACACCTTC	CASSLLPGQGNGYTF
TRBV3-1/TRBV3-2	NA	NA	TRBJ1-2	TGTGCCAGCAGCCAAGATAGCCGCAGCCGGAACTATGGCTACACCTTC	CASSQDSRSRNYGYTF
TRBV5-6	TRBD2	NA	TRBJ2-7	TGTGCCAGCAGAGCGGGGGGAGAATACGAGCAGTACTTC	CASRAGGEYEQYF
TRBV18	NA	NA	TRBJ2-7	TGTGCCAGCTCAATAACAAGCTCCTACGAGCAGTACTTC	CASSITSSYEQYF